This is a list of T cell receptor beta chains from one sample in a study of blood T cell repertoires in COVID-19. Generated by immunoSEQ multiplex PCR, the TCRdb table keeps only in-frame clones and is missing some. The repertoire consists of some 450,000 clones, with roughly 90% occurring once and the leading ten covering 0.8% to 1%. Sequences were obtained from peripheral blood. These receptor sequences come from a man aged 18 to 30 with COVID-19, enrolled during active disease. Both conserved end residues are part of each CDR3. The D gene is left open where the match is weak. Size values are once, few and many counts, or a class for expanded clones, and some rows have none.

TRBV7-9,-,-,TRBJ2-7,CASSLQGDLTYEQYF,TGTGCCAGCAGCTTACAGGGTGATCTGACCTACGAGCAGTACTTC
TRBV10-1,-,TRBD1,TRBJ2-7,CASSHRTGSGEQYF,TGCGCCAGCAGTCACCGGACAGGATCTGGCGAGCAGTACTTC
TRBV27,-,-,TRBJ2-5,CASSTQGYQETQYF,TGTGCCAGCAGTACCCAGGGGTACCAAGAGACCCAGTACTTC
TRBV27,-,-,TRBJ2-3,CASSWGRSPDTQYF,TGTGCCAGCAGTTGGGGCCGGAGTCCAGATACGCAGTATTTT
TRBV7-9,-,-,TRBJ1-2,CASSSGLVQGNYGYTF,TGTGCCAGCAGCTCAGGGTTGGTACAGGGAAACTATGGCTACACCTTC
TRBV6-5,-,-,TRBJ2-7,CASGWQGLSYEQYF,TGTGCCAGCGGGTGGCAGGGGCTATCCTACGAGCAGTACTTC
TRBV29-1,-,TRBD2,TRBJ2-3,CSVTRLAGGTDTQYF,TGCAGCGTGACCCGTCTCGCGGGGGGCACAGATACGCAGTATTTT
TRBV4-1,-,TRBD1,TRBJ1-1,CASSQMAQGGPEAFF,TGCGCCAGCAGCCAAATGGCGCAGGGGGGCCCTGAAGCTTTCTTT
TRBV7-9,-,TRBD2,TRBJ2-3,CASSSGGGGTDTQYF,TGTGCCAGCAGCTCCGGCGGGGGGGGGACAGATACGCAGTATTTT
TRBV19,few,TRBD1,TRBJ1-2,CASSPSGTGNYGYTF,TGTGCCAGTAGTCCGTCCGGGACAGGTAACTATGGCTACACCTTC
TRBV5-1,-,-,TRBJ1-1,CASKGQLNTEAFF,TGCGCCAGCAAGGGGCAGTTGAACACTGAAGCTTTCTTT
TRBV7-6,-,TRBD2,TRBJ2-1,CASSSSTGLATNEQFF,TGTGCCAGCAGCTCAAGTACGGGACTAGCTACCAATGAGCAGTTCTTC
TRBV5-1,few,TRBD1,TRBJ1-1,CASSFGQGNTEAFF,TGCGCCAGCAGCTTTGGACAGGGGAACACTGAAGCTTTCTTT
TRBV7-9,-,TRBD1,TRBJ1-1,CASYGTGNTEAFF,TGTGCCAGTTACGGGACAGGGAACACTGAAGCTTTCTTT
TRBV3-1/TRBV3-2,-,-,TRBJ1-2,CASSQQAAQNLYGYTF,TGTGCCAGCAGCCAACAGGCCGCTCAAAACTTATATGGCTACACCTTC
TRBV7-8,-,TRBD2,TRBJ2-1,CASSRSGSIWSYNEQFF,TGTGCCAGCAGCCGTAGCGGGAGTATATGGTCCTACAATGAGCAGTTCTTC
TRBV19,-,TRBD2,TRBJ2-1,CASTNSGGRNEQFF,TGTGCCAGTACCAATAGCGGGGGTCGGAATGAGCAGTTCTTC
TRBV12-5,-,-,TRBJ1-1,CASGLVLGADAMNTEAFF,TGTGCTAGTGGTTTGGTACTGGGAGCGGACGCTATGAACACTGAAGCTTTCTTT
TRBV6-5,-,TRBD1,TRBJ2-7,CASSRGGQYEQYF,TGTGCCAGCAGTCGAGGGGGACAGTACGAGCAGTACTTC
TRBV19,-,-,TRBJ2-3,CASSISSDTQYF,TGTGCCAGTAGTATTTCCTCAGATACGCAGTATTTT
TRBV10-1,once,TRBD1,TRBJ1-6,CASSIRAGQGARNSPLHF,TGCGCCAGCAGTATTAGAGCGGGACAGGGGGCGCGGAATTCACCCCTCCACTTT
TRBV19,-,-,TRBJ1-2,CASTPYQGDYYGYTF,TGTGCCAGTACCCCTTATCAGGGCGATTACTATGGCTACACCTTC
TRBV28,-,TRBD1,TRBJ1-6,CASITGTEINSPLHF,TGTGCCAGCATCACTGGGACAGAGATTAATTCACCCCTCCACTTT
TRBV28,-,TRBD1,TRBJ1-1,CASRGTGTGNTEAFF,TGTGCCAGCAGAGGGACCGGGACAGGGAACACTGAAGCTTTCTTT
TRBV19,-,TRBD1,TRBJ1-5,CASSITGGGGQPQHF,TGTGCCAGTAGTATAACGGGAGGGGGCGGACAGCCCCAGCATTTT
TRBV19,few,TRBD1,TRBJ1-2,CASSMEGTGGWNGYTF,TGTGCCAGTAGTATGGAAGGGACAGGGGGCTGGAATGGCTACACCTTC
TRBV2,-,TRBD1,TRBJ1-6,CASSTLGTGYNSPLHF,TGTGCCAGCAGTACCCTCGGGACAGGTTATAATTCACCCCTCCACTTT
TRBV5-4,-,-,TRBJ2-5,CASTAEGGRETQYF,TGTGCCAGCACCGCGGAGGGGGGGCGGGAGACCCAGTACTTC
TRBV30,-,-,TRBJ2-1,CAWSHSSGDEQFF,TGTGCCTGGAGTCACTCCAGCGGTGATGAGCAGTTCTTC
TRBV6-5,-,-,TRBJ2-7,CASSYGSGGQPYEQYF,TGTGCCAGCAGTTACGGCTCCGGGGGACAGCCCTACGAGCAGTACTTC
TRBV18,-,-,TRBJ2-5,CASSPGLKETQYF,TGTGCCAGCTCACCGGGGCTCAAAGAGACCCAGTACTTC
TRBV13,-,-,TRBJ2-1,CASSLGAGYNEQFF,TGTGCCAGCAGCTTAGGGGCAGGCTACAATGAGCAGTTCTTC
TRBV7-9,few,TRBD2,TRBJ2-2,CASSPSGGWNTGELFF,TGTGCCAGCAGCCCATCGGGGGGGTGGAACACCGGGGAGCTGTTTTTT
TRBV30,-,-,TRBJ2-2,CAWSQGSTGELFF,TGTGCCTGGAGTCAGGGGAGCACCGGGGAGCTGTTTTTT
TRBV5-4,-,TRBD1,TRBJ2-1,CASSRTGSRGEQFF,TGTGCCAGCAGCCGGACAGGATCCCGGGGTGAGCAGTTCTTC
TRBV5-4,-,TRBD1,TRBJ2-7,CASSAPGTGTYEQYF,TGTGCCAGCAGCGCCCCCGGGACAGGGACCTACGAGCAGTACTTC
TRBV5-1,once,-,TRBJ2-1,CASSLVRVTYNEQFF,TGCGCCAGCAGCTTAGTGCGGGTTACCTACAATGAGCAGTTCTTC
TRBV18,-,-,TRBJ2-1,CASSPLGGSLNEQFF,TGTGCCAGCTCACCGCTGGGAGGTAGTTTAAATGAGCAGTTCTTC
TRBV10-3,-,-,TRBJ1-1,CAIRDSRGITEAFF,TGTGCCATCAGGGATAGCCGGGGGATTACTGAAGCTTTCTTT
TRBV4-1,-,TRBD1,TRBJ1-3,CASSLLTRQGSGNTIYF,TGCGCCAGCAGCCTTTTAACCAGACAGGGCTCTGGAAACACCATATATTTT
TRBV6-6,-,TRBD1,TRBJ2-1,CASSPRAGTGDNEQFF,TGTGCCAGCAGTCCACGCGCCGGGACAGGAGACAATGAGCAGTTCTTC
TRBV6-5,-,TRBD1,TRBJ1-2,CASMFRTGYGYTF,TGTGCCAGCATGTTTAGGACAGGCTATGGCTACACCTTC
TRBV14,-,TRBD1,TRBJ2-1,CASSQEKDRDFNEQFF,TGTGCCAGCAGCCAAGAGAAAGACAGGGATTTCAATGAGCAGTTCTTC
TRBV24-1,-,-,TRBJ1-3,CATSDPSEGNTIYF,TGTGCCACCAGTGATCCGTCTGAGGGAAACACCATATATTTT
TRBV5-1,-,-,TRBJ2-5,CASSLVSGYQETQYF,TGCGCCAGCAGCTTGGTCAGCGGCTACCAAGAGACCCAGTACTTC
TRBV29-1,-,TRBD1,TRBJ1-2,CSVGRQGGRGYTF,TGCAGCGTTGGAAGACAGGGTGGACGTGGCTACACCTTC
TRBV6-1,-,TRBD2,TRBJ2-1,CASSERLAGVYEQFF,TGTGCCAGCAGTGAGAGACTAGCGGGAGTTTATGAGCAGTTCTTC
TRBV5-6,-,-,TRBJ1-2,CASSSGRGVGYGYTF,TGTGCCAGCAGCTCGGGGCGGGGCGTCGGATATGGCTACACCTTC